A single sample gave rise to the 18 T cell receptor beta chains below, sequenced in a study of blood T cell repertoires in COVID-19. Profiling relied on immunoSEQ multiplex PCR, and the TCRdb table lists in-frame clones only, not all of them. The sample lists approximately 97,000 clones; 85% to 90% were seen once. The sequenced sample consisted of peripheral blood. The source is a man between 45 and 60 years old with COVID-19, enrolled during active disease.

The chain employs TRBV3-1 (or the pseudogene TRBV3-2) and TRBJ1-2, with 10 positions matching TRBD1. V trimming: 4 bases; J trimming: 6 bases; junction bases outside the gene matches: 2. Germline V gives CDR1 LGHDT, CDR2 YNNKEL (reference sequence). The CDR3 is 13 residues long. The CDR3 protein is CASSRGQGNGYTF. The CDR3 DNA sequence: TGTGCCAGCAGCCGGGGACAGGGGAATGGCTACACCTTC.

The rearrangement links TRBV5-1 to TRBJ2-2; perhaps TRBD2 as D (5 bases). This CDR3 is built from 14 residues. V lost 4 bases, J lost 1 base, and 8 bases lay in between. Germline V lookup: CDR1 SGHRS, CDR2 YFSETQ. CDR3 DNA sequence: TGCGCCAGCAGCGAGGGCGGGAACACCGGGGAGCTGTTTTTT. It encodes CASSEGGNTGELFF.

The CDR3 DNA is TGCGCCAGCAGCCAAATCTCCGGGGAGCTGTTTTTT. This encodes CASSQISGELFF. The chain combines TRBV4-1 with TRBJ2-2, with D uncertain. V shed 2 bases and J shed 6 bases, with 4 bases lying between them. The CDR3 is 12 residues long. Germline assignment: CDR1 MGHRA and CDR2 YSYEKL.

The V gene is TRBV28, the J gene TRBJ2-1, with TRBD2 matching 10 bases. Germline-derived CDR1 and CDR2 are MDHEN and SYDVKM. CDR3 length equals 18 residues. With V trimmed by 2 bases and J by 0 bases, 7 bases remained unmatched. The CDR3 loop reads CASSLGPSGGFSYNEQFF. The CDR3 region has the DNA TGTGCCAGCAGTTTAGGACCTAGCGGGGGCTTCTCCTACAATGAGCAGTTCTTC.

The rearrangement links TRBV24-1 to TRBJ2-2, with D unresolved. The V gene lost 5 bases and the J gene lost 5 bases, with 5 bases spanning the gap. CDR1 and CDR2 from the germline V gene are KGHDR and SFDVKD. CDR3 length: 12 amino acids. The CDR3 nucleotides are TGTGCCACCAGTGTCAATACCGGGGAGCTGTTTTTT. Encoded protein: CATSVNTGELFF.

This clone was counted a single time. Written as DNA, the CDR3 is TGTGCCAGCAGCTTGGACAGGGAAAATCAGCCCCAGCATTTT. This sequence encodes CASSLDRENQPQHF. The chain joins TRBV7-2 to TRBJ1-5, with 8 bases that match TRBD1. Unmatched junction bases numbered 2, after V lost 3 bases and J lost 4 bases. The CDR3 sequence is 14 residues long. Germline assignment: CDR1 SGHTA and CDR2 FQGNSA.

The chain employs TRBV7-2 and TRBJ1-2; tentatively, D is TRBD1 (5 bases). This CDR3 spans 14 amino acids. V was cut by 0 bases and J by 5 bases, with 10 bases left in between. CDR1 is SGHTA, CDR2 FQGNSA, per germline. Here the CDR3 reads CASSLAETGYGYTF. The DNA of the CDR3 is TGTGCCAGCAGCTTAGCCGAAACAGGTTATGGCTACACCTTC.

This clone is a singleton in its sample. This chain joins TRBV5-1 and TRBJ2-7; D is undetermined. CDR3 length: 15 residues. V lost 0 bases and J 3 bases, leaving 13 bases between the germline ends. The germline gives CDR1 SGHRS, CDR2 YFSETQ. This CDR3 reads CASSLVPGLRYEQYF. CDR3 coding DNA: TGCGCCAGCAGCTTGGTGCCAGGCCTTCGCTACGAGCAGTACTTC.

The chain uses TRBV5-8 and TRBJ2-1; D might be TRBD1 (5 bases). The CDR3 length is 16 residues. CDR1 is SGHTS, CDR2 YDEGEE, per germline. V lost 2 bases to trimming and J lost 2 bases, with 14 bases between them. CDR3 in DNA: TGTGCCAGCAGCTTCCCCATAGGGGCACCCTACAATGAGCAGTTCTTC. Translating it yields CASSFPIGAPYNEQFF.

This CDR3 is CASSYAGSRDEQYF. The CDR3 bases are TGTGCCAGCAGTTACGCGGGTTCCCGAGACGAGCAGTACTTC. The chain links TRBV6-5 to TRBJ2-7, with D perhaps TRBD2 (5 bases). The V gene's germline CDR1 is MNHEY and CDR2 SVGAGI. This CDR3 is built from 14 residues. The V gene lost 2 bases and the J gene lost 5 bases, with 13 bases spanning the gap.

This chain links TRBV5-1 with TRBJ2-1; 12 nucleotides line up with TRBD2. The CDR3 has 15 residues. The V and J ends lost 4 bases and 6 bases, in that order; junction bases with no gene match: 5. Germline CDR1 reads SGHRS; CDR2 reads YFSETQ. CDR3 residues: CASSNPSGGANEQFF. Here the CDR3 DNA reads TGCGCCAGCAGCAACCCTAGCGGGGGGGCCAATGAGCAGTTCTTC.

A single count supports this clone. The chain employs TRBV7-9 and TRBJ2-7; weak D call: TRBD1 (5 bases). Germline V gene data show CDR1 as SEHNR and CDR2 as FQNEAQ (reference sequence). Trimming pared 1 base from V and 7 bases from J, leaving 11 bases between. The CDR3 covers 13 residues. DNA of the CDR3: TGTGCCAGCAGCTTAGTTGCAGGGCGAGAGCAGTACTTC. Residues: CASSLVAGREQYF.

The rearrangement uses TRBV7-2 and TRBJ2-7; possibly TRBD2 for D (6 bases). Per germline, CDR1 SGHTA and CDR2 FQGNSA. Deletions cut 4 bases from V and 0 bases from J, with 10 bases between. The CDR3 runs 14 residues. The CDR3 coding sequence is TGTGCCAGCAGCTCTAGCGCCAGCTCCTACGAGCAGTACTTC. It translates to CASSSSASSYEQYF.

The chain joins TRBV6-1 to TRBJ2-7; 10 bases align to TRBD1. Germline V gene sequence: CDR1 MNHNS, CDR2 SASEGT. The V and J ends lost 4 bases and 2 bases, in that order; junction bases with no gene match: 8. This CDR3 has 16 amino acids. CDR3 in amino acids: CASSAPGQGPPYEQYF. In nucleotides, the CDR3 is TGTGCCAGCAGTGCCCCGGGACAGGGGCCACCCTACGAGCAGTACTTC.

Many counts were recorded for this clone. Written as DNA, the CDR3 is TGTGCCAGCAGCTTAGAAGAAGGAGCTAACTATGGCTACACCTTC. Its translation: CASSLEEGANYGYTF. The J gene is TRBJ1-2, the V gene TRBV7-6; D remains ambiguous. The V and J ends lost 1 base and 0 bases respectively, with 9 bases between them. The CDR3 totals 15 residues. In germline, CDR1 is SGHVS, CDR2 FNYEAQ. Looking up the rest from reference TRBV7-6 and TRBJ1-2 gives the full variable domain: GAGVSQSPRYKVTKRGQDVALRCDPISGHVSLYWYRQALGQGPEFLTYFNYEAQQDKSGLPNDRFSAERPEGSISTLTIQRTEQRDSAMYRCASSLEEGANYGYTFGSGTRLTVV.

The chain uses TRBV7-9 and TRBJ2-1, with 8 bases matching TRBD2. V shed 5 bases, J shed 7 bases, and the junction held 10 bases outside the gene matches. Germline CDR1 SEHNR, CDR2 FQNEAQ (reference sequence). The CDR3 is 15 amino acids. CDR3 coding DNA: TGTGCCAGCAGCCCCCGGGAGGGAAAAGTAAATGAGCAGTTCTTC. Translation: CASSPREGKVNEQFF.

The DNA for the CDR3 is TGTGCCTGGAGGGGCGGGTTGCAAAGCGTCTATGGCTACACCTTC. Translated, it gives CAWRGGLQSVYGYTF. This chain connects TRBV30 to TRBJ1-2; D ambiguous. Germline assignment: CDR1 GTSNPN and CDR2 SVGIG (reference sequence). CDR3 size: 15 residues. V dropped 3 bases and J dropped 4 bases, with 18 bases sitting between them.

This clone was observed a single time. J is TRBJ2-7 and V is TRBV18; TRBD2 agrees at 8 bases. CDR1 and CDR2 from the germline V gene are KGHSH and LQKENI. After removal of 6 bases from V and 4 bases from J, the junction contained 8 bases not matched to a gene. The length of the CDR3 is 14 residues. The CDR3 region has the DNA TGTGCCAGCTCCCTGTCGGGGGGGAGGTACGAGCAGTACTTC. It is translated as CASSLSGGRYEQYF.